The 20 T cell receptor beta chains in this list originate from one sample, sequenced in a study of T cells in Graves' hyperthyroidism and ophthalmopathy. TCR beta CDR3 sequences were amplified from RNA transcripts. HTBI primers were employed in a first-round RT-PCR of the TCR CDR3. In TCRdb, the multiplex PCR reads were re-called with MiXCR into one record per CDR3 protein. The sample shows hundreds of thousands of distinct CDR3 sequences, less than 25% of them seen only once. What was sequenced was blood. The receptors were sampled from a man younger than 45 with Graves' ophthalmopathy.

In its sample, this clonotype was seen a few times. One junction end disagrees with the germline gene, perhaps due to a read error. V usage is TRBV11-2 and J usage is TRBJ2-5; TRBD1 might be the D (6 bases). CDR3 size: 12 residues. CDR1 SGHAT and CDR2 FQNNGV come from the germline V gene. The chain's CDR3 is CASSLNGGQSHF. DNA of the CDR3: TGTGCCAGCAGCTTAAATGGGGGACAAAGTCACTTC.

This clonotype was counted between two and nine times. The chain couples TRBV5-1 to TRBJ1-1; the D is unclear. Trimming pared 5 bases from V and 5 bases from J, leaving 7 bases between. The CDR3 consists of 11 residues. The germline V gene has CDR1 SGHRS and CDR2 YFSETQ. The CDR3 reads CASRTETEAFF. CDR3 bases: TGCGCCAGCAGGACCGAAACTGAAGCTTTCTTT.

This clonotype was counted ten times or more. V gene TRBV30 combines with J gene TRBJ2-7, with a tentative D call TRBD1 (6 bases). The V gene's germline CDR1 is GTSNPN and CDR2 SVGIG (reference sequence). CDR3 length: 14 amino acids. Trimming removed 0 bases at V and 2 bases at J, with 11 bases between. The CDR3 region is CAWSVQGPAYEQYF. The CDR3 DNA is TGTGCCTGGAGTGTACAGGGCCCCGCCTACGAGCAGTACTTC. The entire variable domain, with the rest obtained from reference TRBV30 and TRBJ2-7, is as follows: SQTIHQWPATLVQPVGSPLSLECTVEGTSNPNLYWYRQAAGRGLQLLFYSVGIGQISSEVPQNLSASRPQDRQFILSSKKLLLSDSGFYLCAWSVQGPAYEQYFGPGTRLTVT.

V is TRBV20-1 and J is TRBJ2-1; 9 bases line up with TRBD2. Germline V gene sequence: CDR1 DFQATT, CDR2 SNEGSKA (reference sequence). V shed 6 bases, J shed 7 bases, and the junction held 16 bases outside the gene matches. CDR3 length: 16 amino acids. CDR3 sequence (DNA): TGCAGTGCCCTTCCCGTCAAGCGGGAGGCGGGGAATGAGCAGTTCTTC. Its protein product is CSALPVKREAGNEQFF.

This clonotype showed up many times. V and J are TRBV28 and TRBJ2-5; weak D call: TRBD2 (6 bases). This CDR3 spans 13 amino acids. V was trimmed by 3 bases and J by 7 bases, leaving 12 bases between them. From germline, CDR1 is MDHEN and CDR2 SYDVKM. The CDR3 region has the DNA TGTGCCAGCAGTTTCGGGGTGGAGGGGACCCAGTACTTC. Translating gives CASSFGVEGTQYF.

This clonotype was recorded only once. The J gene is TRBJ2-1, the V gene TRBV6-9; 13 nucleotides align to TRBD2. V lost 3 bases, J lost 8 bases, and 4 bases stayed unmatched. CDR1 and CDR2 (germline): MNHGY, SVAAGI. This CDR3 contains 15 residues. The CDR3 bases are TGTGCCAGCAGTTACGGGACTAGCGGGAAATATGAGCAGTTCTTC. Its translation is CASSYGTSGKYEQFF.

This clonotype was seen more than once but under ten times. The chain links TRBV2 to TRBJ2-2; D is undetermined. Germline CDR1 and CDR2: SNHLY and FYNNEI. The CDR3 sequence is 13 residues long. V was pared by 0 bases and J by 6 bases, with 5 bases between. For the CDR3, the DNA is TGTGCCAGCAGTGAAGCGTTCGCCGGGGAGCTGTTTTTT. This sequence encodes CASSEAFAGELFF.

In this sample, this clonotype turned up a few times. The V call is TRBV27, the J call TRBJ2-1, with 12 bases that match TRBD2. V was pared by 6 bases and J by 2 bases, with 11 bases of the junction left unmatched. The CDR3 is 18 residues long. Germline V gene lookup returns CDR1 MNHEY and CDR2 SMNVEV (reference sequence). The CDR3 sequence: CASRPGLAGRDPYNEQFF. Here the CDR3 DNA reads TGTGCCAGCAGGCCGGGACTAGCGGGCAGAGACCCCTACAATGAGCAGTTCTTC.

Here the CDR3 DNA reads TGTGCCACCAGTGAGCGGGCAGGGCTTAACAATGAGCAGTTCTTC. Translating gives CATSERAGLNNEQFF. V is TRBV24-1 and J is TRBJ2-1; D might be TRBD1 or TRBD2, each matching 5 bases. CDR1 is KGHDR, CDR2 SFDVKD, per germline. Trimming removed 4 bases at V and 5 bases at J, with 14 bases between. CDR3 size: 15 residues.

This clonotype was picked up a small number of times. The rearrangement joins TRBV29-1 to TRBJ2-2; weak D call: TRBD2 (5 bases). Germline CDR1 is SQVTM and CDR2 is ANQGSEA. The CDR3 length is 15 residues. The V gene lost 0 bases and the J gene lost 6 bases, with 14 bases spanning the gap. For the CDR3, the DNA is TGCAGCGTTGAAGAACGCGGTAGTAGCGCCGGGGAGCTGTTTTTT. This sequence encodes CSVEERGSSAGELFF.

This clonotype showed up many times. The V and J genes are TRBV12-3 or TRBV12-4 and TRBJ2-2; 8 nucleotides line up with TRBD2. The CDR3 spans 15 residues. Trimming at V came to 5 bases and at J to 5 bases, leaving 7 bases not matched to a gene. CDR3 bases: TGTGCCAGCAGTAAAGAACGGGGGGGGACCGGGGAGCTGTTTTTT. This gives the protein CASSKERGGTGELFF.

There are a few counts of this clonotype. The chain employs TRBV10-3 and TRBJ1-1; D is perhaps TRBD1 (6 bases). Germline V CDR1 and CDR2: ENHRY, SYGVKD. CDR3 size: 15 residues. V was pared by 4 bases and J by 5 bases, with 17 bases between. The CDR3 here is CAISGERKGGTEAFF. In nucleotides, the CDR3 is TGTGCCATCAGTGGGGAGAGGAAGGGGGGTACTGAAGCTTTCTTT.

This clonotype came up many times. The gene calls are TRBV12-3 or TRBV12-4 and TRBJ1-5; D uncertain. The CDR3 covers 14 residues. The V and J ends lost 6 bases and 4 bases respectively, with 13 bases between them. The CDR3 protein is CASSLGRANQPQHF. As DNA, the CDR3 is TGTGCCAGCAGCCTTGGACGGGCAAATCAGCCCCAGCATTTT.

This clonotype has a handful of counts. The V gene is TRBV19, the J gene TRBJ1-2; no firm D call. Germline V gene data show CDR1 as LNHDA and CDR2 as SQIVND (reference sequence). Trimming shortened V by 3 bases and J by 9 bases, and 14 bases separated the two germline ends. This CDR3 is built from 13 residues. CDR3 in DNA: TGTGCCAGTAGTATCCCTGGGGAGTGGCGCTACACCTTC. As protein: CASSIPGEWRYTF. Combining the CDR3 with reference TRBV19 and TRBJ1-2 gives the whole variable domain DGGITQSPKYLFRKEGQNVTLSCEQNLNHDAMYWYRQDPGQGLRLIYYSQIVNDFQKGDIAEGYSVSREKKESFPLTVTSAQKNPTAFYLCASSIPGEWRYTFGSGTRLTVV.

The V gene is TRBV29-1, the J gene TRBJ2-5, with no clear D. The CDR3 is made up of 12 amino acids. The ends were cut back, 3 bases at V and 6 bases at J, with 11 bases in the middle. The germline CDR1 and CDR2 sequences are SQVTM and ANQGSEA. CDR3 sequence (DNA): TGCAGCGTTGAGCCTCTCATTAAGACCCAGTACTTC. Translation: CSVEPLIKTQYF.

In DNA, the CDR3 is TGCGCCAGCAGCCAAGATCTTGGGACAGCCTACGAGCAGTACTTC. Its translation: CASSQDLGTAYEQYF. The chain combines TRBV4-1 with TRBJ2-7, with 7 bases matching TRBD1. CDR1 is MGHRA, CDR2 YSYEKL, per germline. After removal of 0 bases from V and 2 bases from J, the junction contained 4 bases not matched to a gene. The CDR3 contains 15 residues.

This chain's CDR3 is CASGYGGTVGYNEQFF. CDR3 DNA sequence: TGTGCCAGTGGCTACGGCGGGACGGTGGGTTACAATGAGCAGTTCTTC. This chain links TRBV19 with TRBJ2-1, with D maybe TRBD2 (6 bases). The CDR3 consists of 16 residues. V lost 8 bases to trimming and J lost 4 bases, with 21 bases between them. The germline V gene encodes CDR1 LNHDA and CDR2 SQIVND (reference sequence).

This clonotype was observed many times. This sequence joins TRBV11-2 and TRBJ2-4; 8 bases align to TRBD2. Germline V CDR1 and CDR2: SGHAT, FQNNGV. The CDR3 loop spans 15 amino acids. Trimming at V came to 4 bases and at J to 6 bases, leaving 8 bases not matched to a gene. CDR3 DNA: TGTGCCAGCAGCTCCATATTAGCGGGACGAAACATTCAGTACTTC. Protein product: CASSSILAGRNIQYF.

CDR3 in DNA: TGTGCCAGCTCACCACCGGGGTCCGAGGCCTATGGCTACACCTTC. This codes for CASSPPGSEAYGYTF. The chain uses TRBV18 and TRBJ1-2; D gene unclear. The CDR3 spans 15 residues. Trimming cost V 0 bases and J 4 bases, with 12 bases left between them. Germline V gene data show CDR1 as KGHSH and CDR2 as LQKENI.

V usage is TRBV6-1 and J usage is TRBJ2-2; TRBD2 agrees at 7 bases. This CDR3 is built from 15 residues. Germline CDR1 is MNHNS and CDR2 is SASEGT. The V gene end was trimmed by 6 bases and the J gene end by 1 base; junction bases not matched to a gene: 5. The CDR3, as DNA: TGTGCCAGCAGGGGGGAGGGGCGGAACACCGGGGAGCTGTTTTTT. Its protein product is CASRGEGRNTGELFF.